Presented here are 17 T cell receptor beta chains from one specimen sequenced in a study of graft-versus-host responses after intestinal transplantation. These receptors have no known antigen. TCRdb's copy holds only in-frame clones and misses some; the assay was immunoSEQ multiplex PCR. The repertoire consists of roughly 110,000 clones, with roughly 89% occurring once and the leading ten covering about 0.7%. This specimen consisted of unstimulated CD4+ T cells sorted from spleen or lymph node cells, obtained before transplant. The origin of the receptors is a human donor who was the organ donor for an intestinal transplant.

The V gene is TRBV4-2, the J gene TRBJ1-5, with D uncertain. V was cut by 0 bases and J by 6 bases, with 12 bases left in between. There are 15 residues in the CDR3. Germline CDR1 is LGHNA and CDR2 is YNFKEQ. The DNA for the CDR3 is TGTGCCAGCAGCCAAGAGGTGCTTCCTCCTCAGCCCCAGCATTTT. Protein sequence: CASSQEVLPPQPQHF.

The chain uses TRBV30 and TRBJ2-3; D not certain. Trimming cost V 4 bases and J 3 bases, with 11 bases left between them. CDR3 length: 13 amino acids. The germline V gene encodes CDR1 GTSNPN and CDR2 SVGIG (reference sequence). The CDR3 is CAWTRRQTDTQYF. Here the CDR3 DNA reads TGTGCCTGGACCCGTAGGCAGACAGATACGCAGTATTTT. Full variable domain (rest looked up from reference TRBV30 and TRBJ2-3): SQTIHQWPATLVQPVGSPLSLECTVEGTSNPNLYWYRQAAGRGLQLLFYSVGIGQISSEVPQNLSASRPQDRQFILSSKKLLLSDSGFYLCAWTRRQTDTQYFGPGTRLTVL.

The CDR3 region is CASRRQASYNEQFF. In nucleotides, the CDR3 is TGTGCCAGCAGACGACAGGCCTCCTACAATGAGCAGTTCTTC. This chain connects TRBV6-5 to TRBJ2-1; tentative D call: TRBD1 (6 bases). CDR3 size: 14 residues. Trimming stripped 6 bases from V and 0 bases from J, with 9 bases between. Germline CDR1 MNHEY, CDR2 SVGAGI.

The J gene is TRBJ2-7, the V gene TRBV6-1; 8 positions agree with TRBD1. Looked up from germline, CDR1 is MNHNS and CDR2 is SASEGT. J gave up 2 bases and V 8 bases, and 11 bases lay outside the gene matches. The CDR3 spans 15 residues. The CDR3 loop reads CASGEPTGGTYEQYF. The CDR3 DNA reads TGTGCCAGCGGCGAACCAACAGGGGGGACCTACGAGCAGTACTTC.

The rearrangement joins TRBV7-6 to TRBJ2-5; D is perhaps TRBD1 (7 bases). The CDR3 loop spans 14 amino acids. Germline V gene data show CDR1 as SGHVS and CDR2 as FNYEAQ. The V end was cut by 5 bases, the J end by 5 bases, with 15 bases between. CDR3 coding DNA: TGTGCCAGCAGCCAGCAGACAGGGAGGGAGACCCAGTACTTC. This sequence encodes CASSQQTGRETQYF.

This chain uses TRBV5-4 with TRBJ1-2; the D gene is possibly TRBD1 (6 bases). The germline V gene has CDR1 SGHNT and CDR2 YYREEE (reference sequence). V was shortened by 4 bases and J by 0 bases, with 10 bases between the two germline ends. The CDR3 has 14 amino acids. CDR3 DNA sequence: TGTGCCAGCAGCCTGGACAGCGCTAACTATGGCTACACCTTC. Translated: CASSLDSANYGYTF.

The rearrangement uses TRBV5-1 and TRBJ2-1, with D possibly TRBD1 on 5 matching bases. Germline values: CDR1 SGHRS, CDR2 YFSETQ. V was pared by 5 bases and J by 6 bases, with 12 bases between. The CDR3 is made up of 13 amino acids. CDR3 in DNA: TGCGCCAGCAGTGCAGGGCAGGGCAATGAGCAGTTCTTC. Its protein is CASSAGQGNEQFF. Supplemented by reference TRBV5-1 and TRBJ2-1, the full variable domain reads KAGVTQTPRYLIKTRGQQVTLSCSPISGHRSVSWYQQTPGQGLQFLFEYFSETQRNKGNFPGRFSGRQFSNSRSEMNVSTLELGDSALYLCASSAGQGNEQFFGPGTRLTVL.

V is TRBV10-3 and J is TRBJ2-3; unclear D gene. The CDR3 runs to 11 residues. The germline V gene has CDR1 ENHRY and CDR2 SYGVKD. Trimming stripped 4 bases from V and 4 bases from J, with 3 bases between. Written as DNA, the CDR3 is TGTGCCATCAGTGTCGCAGATACGCAGTATTTT. Translating gives CAISVADTQYF.

The chain couples TRBV11-2 to TRBJ1-1; D gene uncertain. The CDR3 covers 14 residues. Germline V gene data show CDR1 as SGHAT and CDR2 as FQNNGV. The V gene lost 2 bases and the J gene lost 1 base, with 8 bases spanning the gap. The CDR3 DNA follows: TGTGCCAGCAGCTTAATCGCGGGGAACACTGAAGCTTTCTTT. Translated, it gives CASSLIAGNTEAFF.

The genes are TRBV2 and TRBJ2-5; 8 bases map to TRBD1. The V segment lost 5 bases and the J segment 5 bases; nucleotides outside the gene matches: 13. Looked up from germline, CDR1 is SNHLY and CDR2 is FYNNEI. CDR3 length: 16 amino acids. CDR3 coding DNA: TGTGCCAGCAGTTACGCCCCATGGACAGGGAGGGAGACCCAGTACTTC. This gives the protein CASSYAPWTGRETQYF. The full variable domain, in which reference TRBV2 and TRBJ2-5 provide the parts outside the CDR3, is EPEVTQTPSHQVTQMGQEVILRCVPISNHLYFYWYRQILGQKVEFLVSFYNNEISEKSEIFDDQFSVERPDGSNFTLKIRSTKLEDSAMYFCASSYAPWTGRETQYFGPGTRLLVL.

This clone has only one observation. V and J are TRBV6-1 and TRBJ2-4; D remains unclear. The CDR3 covers 14 residues. V gave up 6 bases and J gave up 0 bases, with 9 bases separating them. Per germline, CDR1 MNHNS and CDR2 SASEGT. CDR3 sequence reads: CASSTDLAKNIQYF. CDR3 bases: TGTGCCAGCAGCACAGACTTAGCCAAAAACATTCAGTACTTC.

On this clone itself: The sample holds other DNA sequences that translate to the same CDR3. The chain recombines TRBV5-1 with TRBJ2-3; perhaps TRBD1 as D (5 bases). Trimming took 4 bases from V and 5 from J, leaving 11 bases between them. CDR3 length: 13 amino acids. Per the germline V gene, CDR1 is SGHRS and CDR2 is YFSETQ. The CDR3 sequence is CASSLQVGDTQYF. CDR3 bases: TGCGCCAGCAGCCTACAGGTCGGAGATACGCAGTATTTT.

As regards this clone: Other DNA sequences in the same sample also yield this CDR3. The chain uses TRBV6-5 and TRBJ1-2; TRBD1 agrees at 9 bases. The CDR3 is 14 amino acids. The germline V gene has CDR1 MNHEY and CDR2 SVGAGI. The V gene end was trimmed by 0 bases and the J gene end by 4 bases; junction bases not matched to a gene: 0. CDR3 nucleotide sequence: TGTGCCAGCAGTTACTCGACAGGGGGCTATGGCTACACCTTC. Protein: CASSYSTGGYGYTF.

For the CDR3, the DNA is TGTGCCAGCAGTGAAGCCGCGGGGTCGGACAGGGGGCCCCGAAGTAGCAATCAGCCCCAGCATTTT. It encodes CASSEAAGSDRGPRSSNQPQHF. This chain links TRBV6-1 with TRBJ1-5; 11 bases fit TRBD1. The CDR3 extends over 22 amino acids. The germline V gene encodes CDR1 MNHNS and CDR2 SASEGT. V trimming: 0 bases; J trimming: 0 bases; junction bases outside the gene matches: 16.

The genes are TRBV30 and TRBJ1-1; 10 bases match TRBD1. The J segment lost 11 bases and the V segment lost 1 base, leaving 7 bases of the junction unmatched. Germline lookup yields CDR1 GTSNPN and CDR2 SVGIG (reference sequence). This CDR3 spans 13 amino acids. The CDR3 loop is CAWSGRQGAGAFF. For the CDR3, the DNA is TGTGCCTGGAGTGGGAGACAGGGGGCCGGGGCTTTCTTT.

The CDR3 nucleotides read TGTGCCAGCAATAATCGCGGGGGGGGAGATAGGTACCAGTACTTC. It yields the protein CASNNRGGGDRYQYF. The chain combines TRBV6-6 with TRBJ2-5; the match to TRBD2 covers 9 bases. CDR3 size: 15 residues. Looked up from germline, CDR1 is MNHNY and CDR2 is SVGAGI (reference sequence). V dropped 7 bases and J dropped 10; count of bases not matched to a gene: 16.

The chain couples TRBV7-3 to TRBJ2-3; possibly TRBD2 for D (6 bases). Germline CDR1 SGHTA, CDR2 FQGTGA. There are 15 residues in the CDR3. V was pared by 5 bases and J by 6 bases, with 18 bases between. CDR3 region: CASSQSGVKADTQYF. The CDR3 DNA sequence: TGTGCCAGCAGCCAATCGGGAGTCAAGGCGGATACGCAGTATTTT.